The 10 T cell receptor beta chains in this list originate from one sample, sequenced in a study of CD8 T cells in ankylosing spondylitis. Via MiXCR, TCRdb re-called the 5' RACE reads, giving one row per CDR3 protein. The table lists roughly 240,000 distinct CDR3 sequences, 8% to 10% of them singletons. Sequencing used blood, either unsorted or a sorted T cell fraction (not recorded which). These receptors all stem from a female donor with ankylosing spondylitis or in good health (not recorded which).

This clonotype was seen many times. The chain uses TRBV5-1 and TRBJ1-1, with D possibly TRBD1 on 6 matching bases. The length of the CDR3 is 16 residues. V was cut by 4 bases and J by 2 bases, with 18 bases left in between. Germline V gene sequence: CDR1 SGHRS, CDR2 YFSETQ. CDR3: CASSLDLGQINTEAFF. CDR3 bases: TGCGCCAGCAGCCTTGACTTAGGACAGATTAACACTGAAGCTTTCTTT.

This clonotype was observed many times. This chain connects TRBV28 to TRBJ2-6; no reliable D call. The ends were cut back, 5 bases at V and 2 bases at J, with 16 bases in the middle. This CDR3 spans 17 amino acids. Germline V gives CDR1 MDHEN, CDR2 SYDVKM. The CDR3 protein is CASSPPSRLTGANVLTF. In DNA form, the CDR3 reads TGTGCCAGCAGTCCCCCTTCGCGGCTTACTGGGGCCAACGTCCTGACTTTC.

This clonotype has at least ten counts. The V and J genes are TRBV29-1 and TRBJ2-5; 8 bases agree with TRBD2. Germline V gene data show CDR1 as SQVTM and CDR2 as ANQGSEA. Losses at the gene ends were 5 bases for V and 2 bases for J; bases not matched to a gene: 7. The CDR3 consists of 14 residues. The CDR3 sequence is CSVRRIAGQETQYF. CDR3 DNA sequence: TGCAGCGTTCGGAGAATAGCGGGGCAAGAGACCCAGTACTTC.

This clonotype has a count of ten or more. The genes are TRBV5-6 and TRBJ1-4; 7 nucleotides agree with TRBD1. The CDR3 contains 16 residues. The V gene's germline CDR1 is SGHDT and CDR2 YYEEEE. J was trimmed by 6 bases and V by 1 base; bases with no gene match: 9. The CDR3 is CASSLTTTGWDEKLFF. CDR3 coding DNA: TGTGCCAGCAGCTTGACTACGACAGGGTGGGATGAAAAACTGTTTTTT.

The gene calls are TRBV7-8 and TRBJ2-1; D is undetermined. Germline V lookup: CDR1 SGHVS, CDR2 FQNEAQ. This CDR3 is 12 amino acids long. V was pared by 5 bases and J by 9 bases, with 11 bases between. CDR3 nucleotides: TGTGCCAGCAGCCCCGAAGTGTCTGAGCAGTTCTTC. Translating it yields CASSPEVSEQFF. Supplemented by reference TRBV7-8 and TRBJ2-1, the full variable domain reads GAGVSQSPRYKVAKRGQDVALRCDPISGHVSLFWYQQALGQGPEFLTYFQNEAQLDKSGLPSDRFFAERPEGSVSTLKIQRTQQEDSAVYLCASSPEVSEQFFGPGTRLTVL.

In its sample, this clonotype was seen many times. The CDR3 bases are TGCAGTGCTAGCCCCGGGCTAGCGGCCTCCTACGAGCAGTACTTC. Its protein product is CSASPGLAASYEQYF. The chain is built from TRBV20-1 and TRBJ2-7; 7 bases are a match to TRBD2. The junction had 8 bases not matched to a gene; V was cut back by 3 bases and J by 0 bases. Germline CDR1 and CDR2: DFQATT and SNEGSKA (reference sequence). This CDR3 is 15 amino acids long.

This clonotype was counted at least ten times. The chain is built from TRBV6-1 and TRBJ2-1; D is possibly TRBD1 or TRBD2 (5 bases each). The CDR3 loop spans 13 amino acids. The germline V and J ends were trimmed by 9 bases and 7 bases, with 16 bases remaining between them. Germline CDR1 is MNHNS and CDR2 is SASEGT. Written as DNA, the CDR3 is TGTGCCAGGGGGACCCCGATCGAGAATGAGCAGTTCTTC. Its translation is CARGTPIENEQFF.

There are many counts of this clonotype. The rearrangement joins TRBV6-6 to TRBJ2-5, with a weak D call TRBD1 (6 bases). V was trimmed by 10 bases and J by 1 base, leaving 10 bases between them. The CDR3 spans 12 residues. Looked up from germline, CDR1 is MNHNY and CDR2 is SVGAGI (reference sequence). The CDR3 is CAIRGFQETQYF. The CDR3 DNA is TGTGCCATTAGGGGGTTCCAAGAGACCCAGTACTTC.

This clonotype was detected only a few times. The V and J genes are TRBV27 and TRBJ2-1; 10 bases are shared with TRBD2. The CDR3 extends over 17 amino acids. Germline CDR1 and CDR2: MNHEY and SMNVEV (reference sequence). Germline trimming cut 0 bases from V and 7 bases from J; bases unmatched to any gene: 9. CDR3 protein: CASSLSGWSSGRNEQFF. Written as DNA, the CDR3 is TGTGCCAGCAGTTTATCTGGGTGGTCTAGCGGGAGAAATGAGCAGTTCTTC.

The chain links TRBV5-1 to TRBJ2-3; TRBD2 matches at 11 bases. The CDR3 covers 15 residues. Germline-derived CDR1 and CDR2 are SGHRS and YFSETQ. The ends lost 5 bases at V and 2 bases at J; junction bases unmatched: 4. In DNA form, the CDR3 reads TGCGCCAGCAGACTGGGACTAGCGGCCACAGATACGCAGTATTTT. Translated: CASRLGLAATDTQYF.